The 14 T cell receptor beta chains presented below share a single source sample, sequenced in a study of blood T cell repertoires in COVID-19. The repertoire was sequenced with immunoSEQ multiplex PCR; TCRdb's copy has only in-frame clones and lacks some. Seen here are some 250,000 clones, 70% to 90% observed once, and the top ten hold 1.5% to 2%. Sequencing used PBMCs or T cells enriched from blood (not recorded which). The receptors were gathered from a woman in her 50s who had recovered from COVID-19.

The rearrangement links TRBV5-6 to TRBJ2-2; 8 positions match TRBD2. The CDR3 loop spans 17 amino acids. Germline loops: CDR1 SGHDT, CDR2 YYEEEE. The V segment lost 1 base and the J segment 5 bases; nucleotides outside the gene matches: 10. The CDR3 reads CASSLRTSSTLTGELFF. The CDR3 coding sequence is TGTGCCAGCAGCTTGAGGACTAGCAGTACTTTGACCGGGGAGCTGTTTTTT.

This clone appeared a single time. The V gene is TRBV9, the J gene TRBJ2-5; TRBD2 might be the D (6 bases). Trimming removed 3 bases from V and 5 bases from J, with 17 bases in between. Germline CDR1 is SGDLS and CDR2 is YYNGEE. CDR3 length equals 15 residues. Here the CDR3 reads CASSGRDLVGETQYF. The CDR3 DNA reads as TGTGCCAGCAGCGGCCGGGACTTAGTTGGGGAGACCCAGTACTTC.

This rearrangement joins TRBV28 to TRBJ2-6; D uncertain. CDR3 length: 16 residues. The V and J ends lost 3 bases and 2 bases respectively, with 11 bases between them. Germline values: CDR1 MDHEN, CDR2 SYDVKM. The CDR3 protein is CASSFPGQAGANVLTF. CDR3 coding DNA: TGTGCCAGCAGTTTTCCAGGTCAGGCTGGGGCCAACGTCCTGACTTTC.

V and J are TRBV29-1 and TRBJ2-1; 14 bases align to TRBD2. Germline CDR1 reads SQVTM; CDR2 reads ANQGSEA. The CDR3 is made up of 15 amino acids. V lost 7 bases, J lost 2 bases, and 4 bases stayed unmatched. The CDR3 DNA sequence: TGCAGCGCTATGGGACTAGCGGGAGCCTACAATGAGCAGTTCTTC. It specifies CSAMGLAGAYNEQFF.

The rearrangement links TRBV6-5 to TRBJ2-3, with a possible D match to TRBD1 (6 bases). This CDR3 has 14 residues. CDR1 is MNHEY and CDR2 is SVGAGI in the germline V gene. The V and J ends lost 6 bases and 0 bases respectively, with 10 bases between them. CDR3 protein: CASSLGHSTDTQYF. The DNA of the CDR3 is TGTGCCAGCAGCCTGGGACATAGCACAGATACGCAGTATTTT.

The CDR3 sequence: CASSYGTQGSTNTGELFF. Here the CDR3 DNA reads TGTGCCAGCAGTTACGGGACTCAGGGATCTACGAACACCGGGGAGCTGTTTTTT. V and J are TRBV6-2 or TRBV6-3 and TRBJ2-2; a weak D match, TRBD2 (6 bases). The CDR3 spans 18 residues. Germline V gene lookup returns CDR1 MNHEY and CDR2 SVGEGT. Trimming cost V 2 bases and J 0 bases, with 16 bases left between them.

CDR3 in amino acids: CASSERPGLAGAYEQYF. Written as DNA, the CDR3 is TGTGCCAGCAGTGAACGCCCGGGACTAGCGGGAGCATACGAGCAGTACTTC. The chain combines TRBV28 with TRBJ2-7; 14 nucleotides line up with TRBD2. The CDR3 spans 17 residues. After removal of 5 bases from V and 4 bases from J, the junction contained 10 bases not matched to a gene. Germline V gene data show CDR1 as MDHEN and CDR2 as SYDVKM.

The V call is TRBV21-1, the J call TRBJ1-2; whether TRBD1, the table's D call, matches the DNA was not checked. TRBV21-1 is a pseudogene locus. The CDR3 consists of 13 residues. The CDR3 bases are TGTGCCAGCAGCAAAGCGCAGGGCTATGGCTACACCTTC. Residues: CASSKAQGYGYTF.

V gene TRBV6-5 combines with J gene TRBJ2-7; TRBD2 matches at 9 bases. The CDR3 contains 14 residues. Germline assignment: CDR1 MNHEY and CDR2 SVGAGI. Trimming took 5 bases from V and 0 from J; bases not matched to a gene: 2. For the CDR3, the DNA is TGTGCCAGCAGTATACTAGCGGGCTCCTACGAGCAGTACTTC. This codes for CASSILAGSYEQYF.

The chain combines TRBV5-1 with TRBJ2-1; TRBD1 matches 11 bases. With 3 bases clipped from V and 8 bases from J, the junction kept 7 bases outside the gene matches. Germline V gene lookup returns CDR1 SGHRS and CDR2 YFSETQ. The CDR3 covers 15 residues. CDR3: CASSYRDRGVHEQFF. The DNA for the CDR3 is TGCGCCAGCAGCTACCGGGACAGGGGGGTCCATGAGCAGTTCTTC.

The chain links TRBV19 to TRBJ1-6, with D tentatively TRBD1 (6 bases). V was pared by 3 bases and J by 10 bases, with 19 bases between. Germline V gene data show CDR1 as LNHDA and CDR2 as SQIVND (reference sequence). This CDR3 has 16 amino acids. The CDR3 region is CASSIEVGARWSPLHF. The CDR3 coding sequence is TGTGCCAGTAGTATTGAAGTGGGGGCGCGGTGGTCACCCCTCCACTTT.

The rearrangement uses TRBV6-5 and TRBJ1-1; TRBD1 might be the D (6 bases). The CDR3 has 13 residues. V lost 8 bases to trimming and J lost 7 bases, with 17 bases between them. Germline CDR1 and CDR2: MNHEY and SVGAGI. CDR3 residues: CASLPPGHYEAFF. The CDR3 DNA reads TGTGCCAGCTTACCACCGGGACACTATGAAGCTTTCTTT.

The V gene is TRBV6-5, the J gene TRBJ1-6, with D perhaps matching TRBD1 (6 bases). This CDR3 has 15 residues. Germline V gene data show CDR1 as MNHEY and CDR2 as SVGAGI. V was pared by 4 bases and J by 6 bases, with 13 bases between. The CDR3 reads CASSSVQGRNSPLHF. The CDR3 DNA is TGTGCCAGCAGTTCCGTACAGGGACGTAATTCACCCCTCCACTTT.

V usage is TRBV10-3 and J usage is TRBJ2-3; D not certain. The germline V and J ends were trimmed by 3 bases and 0 bases, with 10 bases remaining between them. This CDR3 has 15 amino acids. Germline V gene lookup returns CDR1 ENHRY and CDR2 SYGVKD. The CDR3 here is CAISDEEASTDTQYF. DNA for the CDR3: TGTGCCATCAGTGACGAGGAAGCTAGCACAGATACGCAGTATTTT.